This entry lists 23 T cell receptor beta chains sequenced from one sample in a study of identical twins. From the 5' RACE reads, TCRdb called clonotypes with MiXCR, one entry per CDR3 protein. The table lists around 250,000 distinct CDR3 sequences, roughly 13% of them singletons. In addition, the sample was reused for a study of yellow fever vaccine responses in identical twins.

Material for sequencing was memory (CD45RO+) T cells sorted from blood. The source is a woman aged 18-29 years in good health.

This clonotype was observed a single time. J is TRBJ2-5 and V is TRBV28; TRBD2 matches at 7 bases. CDR1 and CDR2 (germline): MDHEN, SYDVKM. V was clipped by 10 bases and J by 1 base; unmatched bases: 9. The CDR3 has 14 amino acids. The chain's CDR3 is CATGPLATQETQYF. The CDR3 DNA reads as TGTGCCACCGGGCCACTAGCGACCCAAGAGACCCAGTACTTC.

This clonotype was seen many times. This chain joins TRBV7-2 and TRBJ2-2; no clear D gene. The CDR3 sequence is 14 residues long. Trimming pared 4 bases from V and 1 base from J, leaving 7 bases between. CDR1 and CDR2 (germline): SGHTA, FQGNSA. CDR3 sequence reads: CASSYLGNTGELFF. The DNA of the CDR3 is TGTGCCAGCAGCTACCTAGGGAACACCGGGGAGCTGTTTTTT. Variable domain in full (rest from reference TRBV7-2 and TRBJ2-2): GAGVSQSPSNKVTEKGKDVELRCDPISGHTALYWYRQSLGQGLEFLIYFQGNSAPDKSGLPSDRFSAERTGGSVSTLTIQRTQQEDSAVYLCASSYLGNTGELFFGEGSRLTVL.

The sample holds many counts of this clonotype. J is TRBJ2-5 and V is TRBV12-3 or TRBV12-4; 7 bases agree with TRBD1. V lost 4 bases, J lost 4 bases, and 6 bases stayed unmatched. The CDR3 covers 14 residues. The CDR3 nucleotides are TGTGCCAGCAGTTGGGACAGTGATAGAGAGACCCAGTACTTC. It translates to CASSWDSDRETQYF.

V gene TRBV6-2 or TRBV6-3 combines with J gene TRBJ2-1; 9 nucleotides align to TRBD2. The trim removed 5 bases at V and 1 base at J, leaving 18 bases unmatched. The CDR3 is 20 amino acids. From germline, CDR1 is MNHEY and CDR2 SVGEGT. The CDR3 DNA follows: TGTGCCAGCAGTCGCCGCCCGGGGCTAGCGGGATCTAGATCCTACAATGAGCAGTTCTTC. Protein sequence: CASSRRPGLAGSRSYNEQFF.

This clonotype has just a few counts. The genes are TRBV20-1 and TRBJ2-2; 7 nucleotides match TRBD1. Germline V gene sequence: CDR1 DFQATT, CDR2 SNEGSKA (reference sequence). The V segment lost 0 bases and the J segment 7 bases; nucleotides outside the gene matches: 5. The CDR3 runs 14 residues. CDR3 amino acids: CSARDRQGSGELFF. The CDR3 DNA reads as TGCAGTGCTAGAGATCGACAGGGAAGCGGGGAGCTGTTTTTT.

This clonotype showed up just a few times. The rearrangement uses TRBV6-1 and TRBJ2-3, with D possibly matching TRBD1 (5 bases). Between the trimmed V and J ends, which lost 8 bases and 1 base, there was a span of 16 bases. Germline V gene data show CDR1 as MNHNS and CDR2 as SASEGT. The CDR3 loop spans 15 amino acids. The CDR3 sequence: CASRHSGLGTDTQYF. Written as DNA, the CDR3 is TGTGCCAGCCGGCATTCAGGGCTCGGCACAGATACGCAGTATTTT.

This clonotype was detected only a few times. CDR3 in amino acids: CSAREGTTGEQYF. CDR3 sequence (DNA): TGCAGTGCTAGAGAGGGGACGACGGGCGAGCAGTACTTC. This sequence joins TRBV20-1 and TRBJ2-7, with D perhaps given as TRBD1 or TRBD2 (5 bases each). The CDR3 extends over 13 amino acids. Looked up from germline, CDR1 is DFQATT and CDR2 is SNEGSKA (reference sequence). V was clipped by 0 bases and J by 6 bases, with 12 bases between them.

This clonotype occurred many times. J is TRBJ2-7 and V is TRBV3-1; the match to TRBD2 covers 8 bases. V trimming: 4 bases; J trimming: 9 bases; junction bases outside the gene matches: 14. Looked up from germline, CDR1 is LGHDT and CDR2 is YNNKEL (reference sequence). The CDR3 totals 15 residues. Here the CDR3 reads CASSPPGTRSGGQYF. CDR3 nucleotide sequence: TGTGCCAGCAGCCCACCCGGGACTAGAAGTGGTGGGCAGTACTTC.

V gene TRBV7-2 combines with J gene TRBJ1-1; D ambiguous. This CDR3 has 13 residues. Deletions cut 1 base from V and 5 bases from J, with 8 bases between. Per germline, CDR1 SGHTA and CDR2 FQGNSA. The CDR3 DNA follows: TGTGCCAGCAGCTTAGTCAAGGGTACTGAAGCTTTCTTT. This gives the protein CASSLVKGTEAFF.

The J gene is TRBJ2-7, the V gene TRBV7-9, with D unclear. CDR3 length: 14 residues. Germline CDR1 and CDR2: SEHNR and FQNEAQ (reference sequence). The germline V and J ends were trimmed by 2 bases and 2 bases, with 10 bases remaining between them. As DNA, the CDR3 is TGTGCCAGCAGCTTAACTGGGGATACCTACGAGCAGTACTTC. It codes for CASSLTGDTYEQYF.

The chain couples TRBV4-1 to TRBJ2-7; 8 nucleotides line up with TRBD2. V shed 5 bases and J 2 bases; nucleotides not matched to a gene: 5. The CDR3 extends over 14 amino acids. CDR1 and CDR2 from the germline V gene are MGHRA and YSYEKL. CDR3 coding DNA: TGCGCCAGCAGCTCGGGACTAGGGGCCTACGAGCAGTACTTC. Protein product: CASSSGLGAYEQYF.

This clonotype was counted between two and nine times. This chain connects TRBV18 to TRBJ2-5, with D possibly TRBD2 on 5 matching bases. Germline lookup yields CDR1 KGHSH and CDR2 LQKENI. The length of the CDR3 is 14 residues. V lost 1 base to trimming and J lost 2 bases, with 8 bases between them. The CDR3 spells CASSPRRRQETQYF. CDR3 DNA: TGTGCCAGCTCACCACGACGGAGGCAAGAGACCCAGTACTTC.

Ten or more counts support this clonotype. This chain connects TRBV5-1 to TRBJ1-5; unclear D gene. Looked up from germline, CDR1 is SGHRS and CDR2 is YFSETQ. V was trimmed by 4 bases and J by 6 bases, leaving 26 bases between them. The CDR3 is 18 amino acids. CDR3 residues: CASSPPRIPQSVPQPQHF. The CDR3 DNA sequence: TGCGCCAGCAGCCCCCCCCGGATTCCCCAAAGCGTCCCTCAGCCCCAGCATTTT.

The chain combines TRBV6-1 with TRBJ2-5, with a possible D match to TRBD1 (5 bases). Germline CDR1 is MNHNS and CDR2 is SASEGT. This CDR3 has 13 amino acids. V was shortened by 9 bases and J by 3 bases, with 14 bases between the two germline ends. The CDR3 reads CASRAGMEETQYF. The DNA for the CDR3 is TGTGCCAGTCGGGCAGGGATGGAAGAGACCCAGTACTTC.

This sequence joins TRBV12-3 or TRBV12-4 and TRBJ2-1, with 11 bases that match TRBD2. The ends lost 5 bases at V and 13 bases at J; junction bases unmatched: 10. CDR3 length: 14 amino acids. The CDR3 reads CASSGTSGGAPQFF. CDR3 nucleotides: TGTGCCAGCAGTGGGACTAGCGGTGGCGCACCCCAGTTCTTC.

This clonotype was found a few times. The chain is built from TRBV20-1 and TRBJ2-2, with 8 nucleotides matching TRBD1. J gave up 3 bases and V 1 base, and 10 bases lay outside the gene matches. This CDR3 region has 17 residues. Looked up from germline, CDR1 is DFQATT and CDR2 is SNEGSKA (reference sequence). CDR3 in amino acids: CSARGESGTGHTGELFF. CDR3 DNA sequence: TGCAGTGCTAGAGGGGAGTCCGGGACAGGACACACCGGGGAGCTGTTTTTT.

A few counts support this clonotype. The chain is built from TRBV7-2 and TRBJ1-1, with a tentative D call TRBD1 (5 bases). This CDR3 is built from 14 residues. The V gene lost 3 bases and the J gene lost 6 bases, with 14 bases spanning the gap. From germline, CDR1 is SGHTA and CDR2 FQGNSA. The CDR3 reads CASSFNAWDPEAFF. The CDR3 nucleotides are TGTGCCAGCAGCTTCAACGCCTGGGACCCTGAAGCTTTCTTT.

The genes are TRBV12-3 or TRBV12-4 and TRBJ2-6, with 9 nucleotides matching TRBD1. The V gene end was trimmed by 6 bases and the J gene end by 2 bases; junction bases not matched to a gene: 11. The CDR3 length is 18 residues. The CDR3 region has the DNA TGTGCCAGCAGACGTAGACAGGGGGAAGTTGCTGGGGCCAACGTCCTGACTTTC. Protein product: CASRRRQGEVAGANVLTF.

This clonotype occurred a few times. The gene calls are TRBV5-1 and TRBJ2-6; D is unresolved. Germline V gene data show CDR1 as SGHRS and CDR2 as YFSETQ. V shed 4 bases and J shed 1 base, with 9 bases lying between them. This CDR3 is built from 15 residues. The CDR3 DNA sequence: TGCGCCAGCAGCCTCCCTCGTTCTGGGGCCAACGTCCTGACTTTC. Protein: CASSLPRSGANVLTF.

This clonotype was counted many times. The rearrangement uses TRBV5-1 and TRBJ1-5; tentative D call: TRBD1 (6 bases). Looked up from germline, CDR1 is SGHRS and CDR2 is YFSETQ. The CDR3 spans 17 residues. With 4 bases removed from V and 0 bases from J, the gap between germline ends came to 17 bases. The CDR3 DNA sequence: TGCGCCAGCAGCCCCGGGGGCACGCACAATAGCAATCAGCCCCAGCATTTT. Its translation is CASSPGGTHNSNQPQHF.

This clonotype was recorded a few times. V and J are TRBV29-1 and TRBJ2-1; D gene uncertain. Germline assignment: CDR1 SQVTM and CDR2 ANQGSEA. The V end was cut by 6 bases, the J end by 15 bases, with 9 bases between. This CDR3 comprises 8 residues. The CDR3 sequence: CSVDGGFF. CDR3 sequence (DNA): TGCAGCGTAGATGGTGGGTTCTTC.

This clonotype has ten or more counts. CDR3 loop: CASSLSRNYGYTF. The CDR3 DNA follows: TGTGCCAGCAGTTTAAGCAGGAACTATGGCTACACCTTC. The chain carries TRBV12-3 or TRBV12-4 and TRBJ1-2; D unresolved. The CDR3 is 13 amino acids. The germline V and J ends were trimmed by 2 bases and 2 bases, with 6 bases remaining between them.

This clonotype was detected ten times or more. The CDR3 DNA reads as TGTGCCAGCAGTGACAGCCCAAACATTCAGTACTTC. This codes for CASSDSPNIQYF. The gene calls are TRBV12-3 or TRBV12-4 and TRBJ2-4; TRBD1 might be the D (5 bases). Trimming removed 5 bases at V and 6 bases at J, with 8 bases between. The CDR3 length is 12 residues.